The rows below give T cell receptor beta chains drawn from one sample of a study of Ad26.COV2.S vaccination and SARS-CoV-2 variants. Assay: immunoSEQ multiplex PCR; the TCRdb copy retains only in-frame clones and omits some. The sample records around 450,000 clones, roughly 89% being singletons. This specimen was peripheral blood, taken in a trial of Ad26.COV2.S vaccine versus placebo. All receptors come from a person aged 18-60 years who received the Ad26.COV2.S COVID-19 vaccine or a placebo. Both conserved end residues are part of each CDR3. The D gene is left open where the match is weak. Size is stated for part of the rows, as once, few or many counts, or as a class when the clone is expanded.

v_call	clone_size	j_call	d_call	cdr3_aa	cdr3_nt
TRBV9	.	TRBJ1-4	.	CASSVRGAANEKLFF	TGTGCCAGCAGCGTACGGGGGGCAGCTAATGAAAAACTGTTTTTT
TRBV4-3	once	TRBJ1-4	.	CASSQDQVATNEKLFF	TGCGCCAGCAGCCAAGATCAAGTTGCAACTAATGAAAAACTGTTTTTT
TRBV7-9	.	TRBJ2-3	TRBD2	CASSSGLAGEGDTQYF	TGTGCCAGCAGCTCGGGACTAGCGGGAGAGGGGGATACGCAGTATTTT
TRBV10-3	.	TRBJ2-2	TRBD1	CAISELGQGIGELFF	TGTGCCATCAGTGAATTGGGACAGGGGATCGGGGAGCTGTTTTTT
TRBV3-1/TRBV3-2	once	TRBJ2-2	TRBD2	CASSQGRPLAGGSGELFF	TGTGCCAGCAGCCAAGGACGGCCCTTAGCGGGAGGGTCCGGGGAGCTGTTTTTT
TRBV6-2/TRBV6-3	.	TRBJ2-1	.	CASSLTAYNEQFF	TGTGCCAGCAGCCTAACAGCGTACAATGAGCAGTTCTTC
TRBV6-2/TRBV6-3	.	TRBJ1-6	.	CASSPRAHGSPLHF	TGTGCCAGCAGCCCCCGAGCCCACGGTTCACCCCTCCACTTT
TRBV24-1	.	TRBJ2-1	.	CATSSGSAVSSSYNEQFF	TGTGCCACCAGCTCAGGGTCGGCCGTCTCTAGCTCCTACAATGAGCAGTTCTTC
TRBV19	.	TRBJ1-6	TRBD1	CASSRAGTGYSPLHF	TGTGCCAGTAGTAGAGCCGGGACAGGGTATTCACCCCTCCACTTT
TRBV19	.	TRBJ1-5	.	CASSIKYGGIFSYQPQHF	TGTGCCAGTAGTATAAAGTATGGGGGAATTTTCTCTTATCAGCCCCAGCATTTT
TRBV10-3	.	TRBJ1-2	TRBD1	CAIRRQGDPNYGYTF	TGTGCCATCCGGCGGCAGGGGGACCCTAACTATGGCTACACCTTC
TRBV7-9	once	TRBJ2-2	.	CASSLGAGYTGELFF	TGTGCCAGCAGCTTAGGCGCGGGGTACACCGGGGAGCTGTTTTTT
TRBV19	.	TRBJ1-2	.	CASSPGLQRGYTF	TGTGCCAGTAGTCCGGGACTTCAGCGAGGCTACACCTTC
TRBV27	.	TRBJ1-2	.	CASRREGDTYGYTF	TGTGCCAGCAGGCGAGAGGGGGACACGTATGGCTACACCTTC
TRBV28	once	TRBJ2-5	TRBD2	CASPPPLAGPWGEETQYF	TGTGCCAGCCCCCCGCCATTAGCGGGGCCTTGGGGGGAAGAGACCCAGTACTTC
TRBV3-1/TRBV3-2	.	TRBJ2-5	.	CASSQDGRGDQETQYF	TGTGCCAGCAGCCAAGACGGCAGGGGTGATCAAGAGACCCAGTACTTC
TRBV20-1	few	TRBJ2-7	TRBD2	CSASTSGGNYEQYF	TGCAGTGCTAGTACTAGCGGGGGAAATTACGAGCAGTACTTC
TRBV23-1	.	TRBJ1-1	.	CASSQNREVNTEAFF	TGCGCCAGCAGTCAAAACAGGGAGGTGAACACTGAAGCTTTCTTT